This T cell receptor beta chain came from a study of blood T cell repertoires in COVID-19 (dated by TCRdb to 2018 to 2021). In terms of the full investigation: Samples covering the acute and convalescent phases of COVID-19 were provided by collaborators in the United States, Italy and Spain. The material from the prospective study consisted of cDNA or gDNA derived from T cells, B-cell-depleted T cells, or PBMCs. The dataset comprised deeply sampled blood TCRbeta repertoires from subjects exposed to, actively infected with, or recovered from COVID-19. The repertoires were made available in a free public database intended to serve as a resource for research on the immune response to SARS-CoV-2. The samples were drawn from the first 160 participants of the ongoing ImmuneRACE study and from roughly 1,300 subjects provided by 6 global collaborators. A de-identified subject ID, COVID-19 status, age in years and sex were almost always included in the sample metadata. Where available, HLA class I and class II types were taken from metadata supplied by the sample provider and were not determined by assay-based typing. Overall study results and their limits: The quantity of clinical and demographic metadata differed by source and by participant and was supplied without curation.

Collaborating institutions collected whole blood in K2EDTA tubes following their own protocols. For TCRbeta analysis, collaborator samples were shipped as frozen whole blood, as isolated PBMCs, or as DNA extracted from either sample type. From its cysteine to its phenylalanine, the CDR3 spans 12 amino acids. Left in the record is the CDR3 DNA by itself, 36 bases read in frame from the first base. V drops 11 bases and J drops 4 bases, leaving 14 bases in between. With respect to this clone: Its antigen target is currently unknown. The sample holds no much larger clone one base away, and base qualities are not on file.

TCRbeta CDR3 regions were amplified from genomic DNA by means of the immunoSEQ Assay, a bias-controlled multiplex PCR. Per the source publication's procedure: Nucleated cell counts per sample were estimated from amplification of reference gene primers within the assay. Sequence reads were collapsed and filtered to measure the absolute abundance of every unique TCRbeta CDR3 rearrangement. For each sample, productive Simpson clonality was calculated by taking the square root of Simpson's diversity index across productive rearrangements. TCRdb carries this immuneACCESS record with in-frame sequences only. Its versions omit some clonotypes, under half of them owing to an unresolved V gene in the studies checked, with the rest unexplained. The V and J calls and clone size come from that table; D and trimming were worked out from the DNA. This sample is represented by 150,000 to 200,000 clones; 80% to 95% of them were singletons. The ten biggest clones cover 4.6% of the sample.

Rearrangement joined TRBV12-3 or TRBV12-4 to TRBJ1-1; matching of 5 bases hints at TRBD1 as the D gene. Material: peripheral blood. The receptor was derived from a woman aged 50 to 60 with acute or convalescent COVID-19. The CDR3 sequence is CACSRVSTEAFF. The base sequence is TGTGCCTGCTCCAGGGTAAGCACTGAAGCTTTCTTT.